Listed below are T cell receptor beta chains from one sample, sequenced in a study of T cells in Graves' hyperthyroidism and ophthalmopathy. MiXCR was run by TCRdb on the multiplex PCR reads, yielding one entry per CDR3 protein. The top ten hold 25% to 30% of the sample, which has around 500,000 distinct CDR3 sequences, about 16% seen once. Sample: blood. The receptors were sampled from a woman in her twenties or thirties with Graves' ophthalmopathy. The CDR3 runs from the conserved cysteine through the conserved F or W. The D gene is left open where the match is weak. Size tells how often a clone was seen (once, few, many) or the class of an expanded clone, and some rows leave it out.

v_gene	abundance	d_gene	j_gene	CDR3nt	CDR3aa
TRBV6-5	few	NA	TRBJ2-1	TGTGCCAGCAGTTACTTAGCGGAAGCCCCCAATGAGCAGTTCTTC	CASSYLAEAPNEQFF
TRBV5-1	many	TRBD2	TRBJ2-1	TGCGCCAGCAGCTTGCCCCTCCATCGACTAGCGGGAGCAGGCAATGAGCAGTTCTTC	CASSLPLHRLAGAGNEQFF
TRBV6-1	NA	TRBD2	TRBJ2-3	TGTGCCAGCAGGCTACCCGGGACTAGCGGAGGAAGCACAGATACGCAGTATTTT	CASRLPGTSGGSTDTQYF
TRBV10-1	many	TRBD1	TRBJ2-3	TGCGCCAGCGCCGGGACAGGGTGGGGCACAGATACGCAGTATTTT	CASAGTGWGTDTQYF
TRBV7-8	NA	NA	TRBJ1-5	TGTGCCAGCAGCGCCAGGACAGTAAACAATCAGCCCCAGCATTTT	CASSARTVNNQPQHF
TRBV12-3/TRBV12-4	many	TRBD1	TRBJ2-1	TGTGCCAGCAGTTCGTGGGACAGGGTTGATGAGCAGTTCTTC	CASSSWDRVDEQFF
TRBV9	few	TRBD2	TRBJ2-3	TGTGCCAGCAGCGTAGCCCCCACTAGCGGGACGGTTGATACGCAGTATTTT	CASSVAPTSGTVDTQYF
TRBV12-3/TRBV12-4	NA	NA	TRBJ1-3	TGTGCCAGCAGTCACAACTCTGGAAACACCATATATTTT	CASSHNSGNTIYF
TRBV20-1	many	TRBD2	TRBJ2-1	TGCAGTGCTAAGACGAGCGGGAGGATTGGCAATGAGCAGTTCTTC	CSAKTSGRIGNEQFF
TRBV7-3	many	NA	TRBJ2-1	TGTGCCAGCAGCCCCGCGGGACTCCGATCGGATGAGCAGTTCTTC	CASSPAGLRSDEQFF
TRBV18	many	NA	TRBJ1-3	TGTGCCAGCTCACCGCGGGACCTCTCTGGAAACACCATATATTTT	CASSPRDLSGNTIYF
TRBV29-1	few	NA	TRBJ1-2	TGCAGCGTTGGACAAGCAAACTATGGCTACACCTTC	CSVGQANYGYTF
TRBV6-1	few	NA	TRBJ2-5	TGTGCCAGCAATCAGTACCAAGAGACCCAGTACTTC	CASNQYQETQYF
TRBV12-3/TRBV12-4	many	NA	TRBJ1-5	TGTGCCAGCAGTTTCATCGTGGGTAGGAATAGCAATCAGCCCCAGCATTTT	CASSFIVGRNSNQPQHF
TRBV7-2	NA	TRBD2	TRBJ2-1	TGTGCCAGCAGACGGACTAGCGGGCGGAATGAGCAGTTCTTC	CASRRTSGRNEQFF
TRBV12-3/TRBV12-4	many	NA	TRBJ2-7	TGTGCCAGCGCCGGAATCTACGAGCAGTACTTC	CASAGIYEQYF
TRBV24-1	few	NA	TRBJ2-7	TGTGCCACCAGTGATCCGCAGGGGGAGGGTTACGAGCAGTACTTC	CATSDPQGEGYEQYF
TRBV24-1	NA	NA	TRBJ2-1	TGTGCCACCAGTGATTCGGTGGACCTGACCTCCTACAATGAGCAGTTCTTC	CATSDSVDLTSYNEQFF
TRBV2	many	NA	TRBJ2-3	TGTGCCAGCAGTGAAAATGGATACTCGGATACGCAGTATTTT	CASSENGYSDTQYF
TRBV6-1	many	NA	TRBJ1-5	TGTGCCAGCAGTGATCGATTAGGAGGGACCCTAAGCAATCAGCCCCAGCATTTT	CASSDRLGGTLSNQPQHF
TRBV6-2/TRBV6-3	many	NA	TRBJ1-1	TGTGCCAGCAGTAAAGGACACACGAACACTGAAGCTTTCTTT	CASSKGHTNTEAFF
TRBV7-2	few	NA	TRBJ1-5	TGTGCCAGCAGCTTAAGTCCGACAAAGGCCCAGCATTTT	CASSLSPTKAQHF
TRBV20-1	few	NA	TRBJ2-7	TGCAGTGCTAGAGATTCCAGGCTGAACGAGCAGTACTTC	CSARDSRLNEQYF
TRBV29-1	many	NA	TRBJ1-4	TGCAGCGTTGAAGATTGGGAGGGAACTAATGAAAAACTGTTTTTT	CSVEDWEGTNEKLFF
TRBV6-2/TRBV6-3	few	TRBD1	TRBJ1-5	TGTGCCAGCAGTTACTCCGGGACAGGGGGCAATCAGCCCCAGCATTTT	CASSYSGTGGNQPQHF
TRBV7-3	many	NA	TRBJ2-7	TGTGCCAGCAGCACCCGACTAGGAGACGAGCAGTACTTC	CASSTRLGDEQYF
TRBV28	many	NA	TRBJ1-1	TGTGCCAGCAGCCTCTTGGGGTGGAGGTCTGAAGCTTTCTTT	CASSLLGWRSEAFF
TRBV9	few	TRBD2	TRBJ2-3	TGTGCCAGCAGCGTAGAGGGACTAGCGACAGATACGCAGTATTTT	CASSVEGLATDTQYF
TRBV27	few	TRBD1	TRBJ1-2	TGTGCCAGCAGTTTAAGGGACAGTGGACCCTACACCTTC	CASSLRDSGPYTF
TRBV7-9	few	NA	TRBJ2-2	TGTGCCAGCAGAGGTAGCCCGCCGGGGATGAACACCGGGGAGCTGTTTTTT	CASRGSPPGMNTGELFF
TRBV7-2	many	NA	TRBJ1-1	TGTGCCAGCAGCTTGGAGCGCACTGAAGCTTTCTTT	CASSLERTEAFF
TRBV4-3	NA	TRBD2	TRBJ2-7	TGCGCCAGCAGTCGGGGACTAGCGGGAAGCGAGCAGTACTTC	CASSRGLAGSEQYF
TRBV14	NA	NA	TRBJ2-4	TGTGCCAGCAGCCGCTGGGGGTTGGCCAAAAACATTCAGTACTTC	CASSRWGLAKNIQYF
TRBV5-5	many	NA	TRBJ2-1	TGTGCCAGCAGCTTGGATCTCGCCGTACATAACTCCTACAATGAGCAGTTCTTC	CASSLDLAVHNSYNEQFF
TRBV7-8	few	NA	TRBJ1-1	TGTGCCAGCAGCTTACGCCTCGGCGGCACTGAAGCTTTCTTT	CASSLRLGGTEAFF
TRBV6-1	many	NA	TRBJ1-2	TGTGCCAGCAGTGAGAGAACACAGGGTTATGGCTACACCTTC	CASSERTQGYGYTF
TRBV7-9	many	NA	TRBJ2-1	TGTGCCAGCAGCTTTGTAATGGTAGGCAATGAGCAGTTCTTC	CASSFVMVGNEQFF
TRBV6-2/TRBV6-3	NA	NA	TRBJ2-7	TGTGCCAGCAGTTACTCAGGGGCCCTAACCTACGAGCAGTACTTC	CASSYSGALTYEQYF
TRBV30	NA	NA	TRBJ1-2	TGTGCTGGGCCAGGGCTGGACTATGGCTACACCTTC	CAGPGLDYGYTF
TRBV4-3	NA	TRBD1	TRBJ1-5	TGCGCCAGCAGCCAGACAGGGGGCGCGGAGCCCCAGCATTTT	CASSQTGGAEPQHF
TRBV19	NA	TRBD1	TRBJ2-5	TGTGCCAGTAGTATAGCCCCGGGACAGGGGATCGGAGAGACCCAGTACTTC	CASSIAPGQGIGETQYF
TRBV5-1	few	TRBD1	TRBJ1-4	TGCGCCAGCAGCCGCCAACCCCGGACAGGGGGCGTTGGAGGGGATGAAAAACTGTTTTTT	CASSRQPRTGGVGGDEKLFF
TRBV11-3	NA	NA	TRBJ2-1	TGTGCCAGCTCCCTCGACCAGCGAAGTAATGAGCAGTTCTTC	CASSLDQRSNEQFF
TRBV6-1	many	NA	TRBJ1-5	TGTGCCAGCACCGACGATACGGGGGGTAGTCAGCCCCAGCATTTT	CASTDDTGGSQPQHF
TRBV20-1	NA	TRBD2	TRBJ2-5	TGCAGTGCTAGAACGACCGGCGGGAGGGGAGAGACCCAGTACTTC	CSARTTGGRGETQYF
TRBV6-2/TRBV6-3	many	TRBD2	TRBJ2-1	TGTGCCAGCAGTTACTCGAACGGACTAGCGGGAGTTAATGAGCAGTTCTTC	CASSYSNGLAGVNEQFF
TRBV2	many	TRBD2	TRBJ2-1	TGTGCCAGCATCCGTAACCCGGGACTAGCGGGAGAAAGGTGGTCCTACAATGAGCAGTTCTTC	CASIRNPGLAGERWSYNEQFF
TRBV7-8	few	TRBD1	TRBJ2-2	TGTGCCAGCAGGGCCGGGACAGCGAGAAACACCGGGGAGCTGTTTTTT	CASRAGTARNTGELFF
TRBV14	NA	NA	TRBJ1-1	TGTGCCAGCAGCCAAATCCTGGGGGTGAACACTGAAGCTTTCTTT	CASSQILGVNTEAFF
TRBV5-5	few	TRBD1	TRBJ2-2	TGTGCCAGCAGCTTGTGGACAGGGGGTTCCACCGGGGAGCTGTTTTTT	CASSLWTGGSTGELFF
TRBV4-1	many	TRBD1	TRBJ1-2	TGCGCCAGCAGCCACCCCGGGACAGCTTCCTATGGCTACACCTTC	CASSHPGTASYGYTF
TRBV20-1	many	NA	TRBJ2-4	TGCAGTGCTAGAGTTGGGAACATTCAGTACTTC	CSARVGNIQYF
TRBV5-1	NA	NA	TRBJ2-5	TGCGCCAGCAGCTTGACAGGGACAGAGACCCAGTACTTC	CASSLTGTETQYF
TRBV3-1	many	NA	TRBJ2-7	TGTGCCAGCAGCTACCTCCTAGCCGAGCAGTACTTC	CASSYLLAEQYF
TRBV6-2/TRBV6-3	NA	NA	TRBJ2-1	TGTGCCAGTGTGTTGGGGGGCTCCTACAATGAGCAGTTCTTC	CASVLGGSYNEQFF
TRBV28	NA	NA	TRBJ1-3	TGTGCCAGCAGGGGGCCAGGCACTGGAAACACCATATATTTT	CASRGPGTGNTIYF
TRBV20-1	NA	TRBD1	TRBJ2-5	TGCAGTGCTAGAGATGGTCAGGGGGCCGGCGAGACCCAGTACTTC	CSARDGQGAGETQYF
TRBV2	many	NA	TRBJ2-7	TGTGCCAGCAGCCCCCGGCAGGGGACCCCCTACGAGCAGTACTTC	CASSPRQGTPYEQYF
TRBV6-2/TRBV6-3	many	NA	TRBJ2-5	TGTGCCAGCGGGGGCGCGGGATCCTTAAAAGAGACCCAGTACTTC	CASGGAGSLKETQYF
TRBV18	many	TRBD1	TRBJ1-5	TGTGCCAGCTCAGGAACGGGACAGGACAATCAGCCCCAGCATTTT	CASSGTGQDNQPQHF